A selection of T cell receptor beta chains follows, all from one sample in a study of blood T cell repertoires in COVID-19. This table comes from immunoSEQ multiplex PCR, and its TCRdb copy is limited to in-frame clones, with some not included. The sample includes 150,000 to 200,000 clones, 80% to 90% of them seen just once. The sequenced sample was peripheral blood. The receptors come from a man over 45 with active or convalescent COVID-19. Both conserved end residues are part of each CDR3. The order of the fields is D gene, J gene, V gene, clone size, CDR3 protein, CDR3 DNA. The D gene is left open where the match is weak. The size of a clone is reported for some rows only, either as once, few or many, or as a class for expanded clones.

>-|TRBJ1-5|TRBV28|-
CASSSPHREGSNQPQHF
TGTGCCAGCAGCTCTCCCCACAGGGAAGGAAGCAATCAGCCCCAGCATTTT
>TRBD1|TRBJ1-1|TRBV10-3|-
CAISEDRENTEAFF
TGTGCCATCAGTGAGGACAGGGAAAACACTGAAGCTTTCTTT
>-|TRBJ2-1|TRBV6-6|-
CASSYSGLNEQFF
TGTGCCAGCAGTTACTCGGGGCTAAATGAGCAGTTCTTC
>TRBD1|TRBJ2-5|TRBV6-1|-
CASSAIRQGAGETQYF
TGTGCCAGCAGTGCCATCCGACAGGGGGCAGGAGAGACCCAGTACTTC
>-|TRBJ1-1|TRBV18|-
CASSPNWNTEAFF
TGTGCCAGCTCACCTAATTGGAACACTGAAGCTTTCTTT
>TRBD1|TRBJ2-1|TRBV5-1|once
CASSLRGQGDNEQFF
TGCGCCAGCAGCCTACGGGGACAGGGCGACAATGAGCAGTTCTTC
>TRBD1|TRBJ1-6|TRBV7-9|-
CASSLSQGVGSPLHF
TGTGCCAGCAGCTTGAGCCAGGGGGTGGGTTCACCCCTCCACTTT
>-|TRBJ1-6|TRBV5-1|-
CASSLAQRGSPLHF
TGCGCCAGCAGCTTAGCCCAACGTGGTTCACCCCTCCACTTT
>TRBD2|TRBJ2-1|TRBV27|-
CASSTTSGGAINEQFF
TGTGCCAGCAGTACAACTAGCGGGGGGGCAATCAATGAGCAGTTCTTC
>-|TRBJ2-7|TRBV7-2|-
CASSLGLNYEQYF
TGTGCCAGCAGCTTAGGGCTTAACTACGAGCAGTACTTC
>-|TRBJ2-1|TRBV7-3|-
CASSARGAAYNEQFF
TGTGCCAGCAGCGCCCGGGGGGCTGCCTACAATGAGCAGTTCTTC
>-|TRBJ1-1|TRBV7-9|once
CASIQRSILAFF
TGTGCCAGCATTCAGAGGAGCATCCTAGCTTTCTTT